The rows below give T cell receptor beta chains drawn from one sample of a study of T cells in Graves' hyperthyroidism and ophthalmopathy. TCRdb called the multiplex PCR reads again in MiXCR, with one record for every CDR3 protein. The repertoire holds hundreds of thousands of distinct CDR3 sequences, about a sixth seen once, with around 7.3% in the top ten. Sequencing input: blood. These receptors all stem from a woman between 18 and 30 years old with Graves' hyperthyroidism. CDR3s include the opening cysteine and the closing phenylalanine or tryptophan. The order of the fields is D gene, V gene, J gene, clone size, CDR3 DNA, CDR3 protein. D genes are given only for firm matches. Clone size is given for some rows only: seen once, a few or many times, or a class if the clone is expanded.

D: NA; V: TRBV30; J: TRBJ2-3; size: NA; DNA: TGTGCCTGGAGTGTAGAGGGGTGGGGCACAGATACGCAGTATTTT; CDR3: CAWSVEGWGTDTQYF
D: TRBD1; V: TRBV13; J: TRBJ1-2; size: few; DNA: TGTGCCAGCAGCGTATATAAACAGGGGCCTTGGTATGACTACACCTTC; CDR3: CASSVYKQGPWYDYTF
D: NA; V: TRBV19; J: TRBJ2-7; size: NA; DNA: TGTGCCAGTAGTCCCCCACAGGGACCATCCTACGAGCAGTACTTC; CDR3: CASSPPQGPSYEQYF
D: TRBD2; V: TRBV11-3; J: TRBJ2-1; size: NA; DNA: TGTGCCAGCAGCCCTAGACTAGCGGGGGGAGATGAGCAGTTCTTC; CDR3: CASSPRLAGGDEQFF
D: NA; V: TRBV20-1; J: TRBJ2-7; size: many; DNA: TGCAGTGCTAGAGTATCAGGGGAGCAGTACTTC; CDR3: CSARVSGEQYF
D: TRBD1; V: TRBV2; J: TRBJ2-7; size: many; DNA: TGTGCCAGCAGAGGGACAGGGGCAATGTCCTACGAGCAGTACTTC; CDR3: CASRGTGAMSYEQYF
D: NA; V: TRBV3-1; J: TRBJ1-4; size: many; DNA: TGTGCCAGCAGCCAAGGGCAGGGCCCTAATGAAAAACTGTTTTTT; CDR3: CASSQGQGPNEKLFF
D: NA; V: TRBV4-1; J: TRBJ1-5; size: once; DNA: TGCGCCAGCAGCCAAGTATGGGGCTTGCCTCAGCCCCAGCATTTT; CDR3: CASSQVWGLPQPQHF
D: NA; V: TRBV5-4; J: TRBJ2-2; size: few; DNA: TGTGCCAGCAGCTTCCGGGACACAGGCACCGGGGAGCTGTTTTTT; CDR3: CASSFRDTGTGELFF
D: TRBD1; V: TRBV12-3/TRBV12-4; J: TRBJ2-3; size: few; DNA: TGTGCCAGCAGTCTAGGACAGGGGACCGAGGCAGATACGCAGTATTTT; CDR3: CASSLGQGTEADTQYF
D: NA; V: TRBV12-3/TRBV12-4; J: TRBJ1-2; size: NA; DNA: TGTGCCAGCAGTTCCCAACTGCGGTATGGCTACACCTTC; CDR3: CASSSQLRYGYTF
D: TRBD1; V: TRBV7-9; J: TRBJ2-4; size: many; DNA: TGTGCCAGCAGCCCAGGACAGGGGAAAAACATTCAGTACTTC; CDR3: CASSPGQGKNIQYF
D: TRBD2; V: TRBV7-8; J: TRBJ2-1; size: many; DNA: TGTGCCAGCAGCCCTACGCCGGGACTAGCGGGTCTGGGTGAGCAGTTCTTC; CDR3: CASSPTPGLAGLGEQFF
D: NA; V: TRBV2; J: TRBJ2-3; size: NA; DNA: TGTGCCAGCAGTAGACTAGGCCCAGATACGCAGTATTTT; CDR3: CASSRLGPDTQYF
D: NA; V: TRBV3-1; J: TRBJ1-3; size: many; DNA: TGTGCCAGCAGCCACTGGGACCGAGGAAACACCATATATTTT; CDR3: CASSHWDRGNTIYF
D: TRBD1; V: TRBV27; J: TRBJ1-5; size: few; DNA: TGTGCCAGCAGACTAGGGGGCGGAGAGCCCCAGCATTTT; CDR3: CASRLGGGEPQHF
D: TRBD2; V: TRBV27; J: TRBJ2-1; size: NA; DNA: TGTGCCAGCAGTTTATCGTCTAGACTAGCGGGGGGCCCGCCTGAGCAGTTCTTC; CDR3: CASSLSSRLAGGPPEQFF
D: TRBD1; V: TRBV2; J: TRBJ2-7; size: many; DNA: TGTGCCAGCATTGACCGGGACAGCATGCACGAGCAGTACTTC; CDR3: CASIDRDSMHEQYF
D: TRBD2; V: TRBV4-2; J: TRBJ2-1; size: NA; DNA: TGTGCCAGCAGCCAACTCAGCGGGAGCGCCCACAATGAGCAGTTCTTC; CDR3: CASSQLSGSAHNEQFF
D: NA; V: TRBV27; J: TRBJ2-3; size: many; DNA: TGTGCCAGCAGTCCAACTCGTCTGGTGGCTACGCAGTATTTT; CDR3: CASSPTRLVATQYF
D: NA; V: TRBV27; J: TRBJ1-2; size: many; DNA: TGTGCCACCAAGACCTTACATGCCCTTAACTATGGCTACACCTTC; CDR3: CATKTLHALNYGYTF
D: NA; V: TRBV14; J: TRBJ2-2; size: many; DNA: TGTGCCAGCAGCCCGGCCGCGCTTAGCACCGGGGAGCTGTTTTTT; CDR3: CASSPAALSTGELFF
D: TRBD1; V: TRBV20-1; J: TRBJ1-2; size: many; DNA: TGCAGTGCAAGACAGGGGGTTGACTATGGCTACACCTTC; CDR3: CSARQGVDYGYTF
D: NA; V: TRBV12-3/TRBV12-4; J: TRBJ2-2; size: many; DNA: TGTGCCAGCAGTTTAAGCCCAGGTGGAAACACCGGGGAGCTGTTTTTT; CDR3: CASSLSPGGNTGELFF
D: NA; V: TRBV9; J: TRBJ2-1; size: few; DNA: TGTGCCAGCAGCGTAGAGGGAACCGGCCGTGCAGGGCAGTTCTTC; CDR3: CASSVEGTGRAGQFF